The 29 T cell receptor beta chains in this list originate from one sample, sequenced in a study of T cells after yellow fever vaccination. TCRdb analysed the 5' RACE reads with MiXCR anew, one entry per CDR3 protein. Altogether a few hundred thousand distinct CDR3 sequences are present, roughly 3.5% being singletons, with the ten largest covering about 20%. Sequencing used PBMCs, obtained on the day of the yellow fever booster vaccination. These receptors all come from a man aged 18 to 29 who received the YFV17D yellow fever vaccine.

V and J are TRBV5-1 and TRBJ2-3; maybe TRBD1 (5 bases). V was pared by 4 bases and J by 0 bases, with 18 bases between. The germline V gene encodes CDR1 SGHRS and CDR2 YFSETQ. This CDR3 has 17 amino acids. The CDR3 spells CASSPRQIGSSTDTQYF. Written as DNA, the CDR3 is TGCGCCAGCAGCCCCCGACAGATTGGATCTAGCACAGATACGCAGTATTTT.

For the CDR3, the DNA is TGTGCCAGCAGCCAAATCAATTCACCCCTCCACTTT. Its protein is CASSQINSPLHF. The rearrangement links TRBV27 to TRBJ1-6; D is unclear. This CDR3 is built from 12 residues. Germline-derived CDR1 and CDR2 are MNHEY and SMNVEV (reference sequence). Trimming stripped 6 bases from V and 7 bases from J, with 7 bases between.

This clonotype was seen a handful of times. The genes are TRBV7-9 and TRBJ1-1; tentative D call: TRBD1 (5 bases). With 7 bases removed from V and 0 bases from J, the gap between germline ends came to 15 bases. This CDR3 has 15 residues. Germline V gene data show CDR1 as SEHNR and CDR2 as FQNEAQ (reference sequence). In DNA form, the CDR3 reads TGTGCCAGCATCAGGGAGGAGGGCATGAACACTGAAGCTTTCTTT. This translates into CASIREEGMNTEAFF.

There are a few counts of this clonotype. V usage is TRBV7-6 and J usage is TRBJ2-3; D is possibly TRBD2 (7 bases). The V gene's germline CDR1 is SGHVS and CDR2 FNYEAQ. The CDR3 contains 15 residues. V was trimmed by 0 bases and J by 1 base, leaving 8 bases between them. In DNA form, the CDR3 reads TGTGCCAGCAGCTTAGCGCGGGGGCGCACAGATACGCAGTATTTT. Translating gives CASSLARGRTDTQYF. Full variable domain (outside the CDR3, taken from reference TRBV7-6 and TRBJ2-3): GAGVSQSPRYKVTKRGQDVALRCDPISGHVSLYWYRQALGQGPEFLTYFNYEAQQDKSGLPNDRFSAERPEGSISTLTIQRTEQRDSAMYRCASSLARGRTDTQYFGPGTRLTVL.

The sample holds many counts of this clonotype. The rearrangement joins TRBV19 to TRBJ2-7; D perhaps matches TRBD2 (5 bases). Germline V gene lookup returns CDR1 LNHDA and CDR2 SQIVND (reference sequence). The CDR3 length is 14 residues. The ends were cut back, 0 bases at V and 5 bases at J, with 11 bases in the middle. In DNA form, the CDR3 reads TGTGCCAGTAGTATAGATCGGCCGGGGAACGAGCAGTACTTC. Amino acids: CASSIDRPGNEQYF.

The V and J genes are TRBV6-1 and TRBJ1-2; 7 bases fit TRBD1. The CDR3 length is 12 residues. Germline CDR1 is MNHNS and CDR2 is SASEGT. V lost 8 bases to trimming and J lost 3 bases; unmatched junction nucleotides: 3. Written as DNA, the CDR3 is TGTGCCAGCGTTCAGGGGGACTATGGCTACACCTTC. It codes for CASVQGDYGYTF.

The gene calls are TRBV11-2 and TRBJ2-7; D uncertain. With 4 bases removed from V and 0 bases from J, the gap between germline ends came to 13 bases. The CDR3 has 15 residues. From germline, CDR1 is SGHAT and CDR2 FQNNGV. The CDR3 bases are TGTGCCAGCAGCTCCATCAGGACGGACTCCTACGAGCAGTACTTC. This codes for CASSSIRTDSYEQYF.

This clonotype came up many times. The chain joins TRBV25-1 to TRBJ2-1; D is uncertain. CDR3 length: 13 residues. CDR1 is MGHDK and CDR2 is SYGVNS in the germline V gene. With 4 bases removed from V and 4 bases from J, the gap between germline ends came to 8 bases. CDR3 amino acids: CASSVGRYNEQFF. The DNA for the CDR3 is TGTGCCAGCAGTGTGGGCAGATACAATGAGCAGTTCTTC.

This clonotype was detected many times. The chain recombines TRBV20-1 with TRBJ1-1; 9 bases are shared with TRBD1. Germline V gene data show CDR1 as DFQATT and CDR2 as SNEGSKA (reference sequence). Losses at the gene ends were 8 bases for V and 4 bases for J; bases not matched to a gene: 8. The length of the CDR3 is 13 residues. The CDR3 DNA is TGCAGTAAGGACAGGGGCTTTAGCACTGAAGCTTTCTTT. Its protein product is CSKDRGFSTEAFF.

This clonotype has a count of ten or more. The V gene is TRBV7-3, the J gene TRBJ1-1, with TRBD1 as a possible D gene (6 bases). V shed 3 bases and J shed 0 bases, with 20 bases lying between them. Germline CDR1 and CDR2: SGHTA and FQGTGA. This CDR3 is 18 amino acids long. The CDR3 reads CASSFGLVWQGLNTEAFF. CDR3 DNA: TGTGCCAGCAGCTTCGGATTAGTCTGGCAGGGGCTGAACACTGAAGCTTTCTTT.

This clonotype was observed a few times. The chain links TRBV19 to TRBJ2-2; D might be TRBD2 (6 bases). V was clipped by 7 bases and J by 5 bases, with 23 bases between them. The CDR3 has 17 residues. The V gene's germline CDR1 is LNHDA and CDR2 SQIVND (reference sequence). The CDR3 DNA follows: TGTGCCAGTACCCCGGAGGGTTTAAACCCTTGGACCGGGGAGCTGTTTTTT. This sequence encodes CASTPEGLNPWTGELFF.

The chain recombines TRBV7-3 with TRBJ2-2, with 8 nucleotides matching TRBD1. CDR1 and CDR2 from the germline V gene are SGHTA and FQGTGA. J gave up 7 bases and V 8 bases, and 9 bases lay outside the gene matches. This CDR3 is built from 14 residues. CDR3 sequence reads: CASRMDREHGELFF. The CDR3 DNA reads TGTGCCAGCCGAATGGACAGGGAACACGGGGAGCTGTTTTTT. The variable domain in full, with the rest retrieved from reference TRBV7-3 and TRBJ2-2, is GAGVSQTPSNKVTEKGKYVELRCDPISGHTALYWYRQSLGQGPEFLIYFQGTGAADDSGLPNDRFFAVRPEGSVSTLKIQRTERGDSAVYLCASRMDREHGELFFGEGSRLTVL.

This clonotype appeared many times. This chain links TRBV6-1 with TRBJ2-3; perhaps TRBD2 as D (5 bases). The CDR3 loop spans 16 amino acids. Germline lookup yields CDR1 MNHNS and CDR2 SASEGT. V lost 6 bases, J lost 2 bases, and 18 bases lay in between. The CDR3 coding sequence is TGTGCCAGCAGGGTTGGGGTCGGGGAAATCACAGATACGCAGTATTTT. It codes for CASRVGVGEITDTQYF.

This clonotype showed up just a few times. The J gene is TRBJ2-6, the V gene TRBV5-1; D call uncertain. The CDR3 sequence is 14 residues long. The V and J ends lost 0 bases and 4 bases respectively, with 5 bases between them. The germline V gene has CDR1 SGHRS and CDR2 YFSETQ. The CDR3 here is CASSLAGGANVLTF. CDR3 bases: TGCGCCAGCAGCTTGGCCGGGGGGGCCAACGTCCTGACTTTC.

In this sample, this clonotype turned up many times. The gene calls are TRBV7-3 and TRBJ2-5; D is unclear. The germline V gene encodes CDR1 SGHTA and CDR2 FQGTGA. The CDR3 loop spans 15 amino acids. Deletions cut 2 bases from V and 0 bases from J, with 10 bases between. CDR3 nucleotides: TGTGCCAGCAGCTTACCCGGGCCGGACCAAGAGACCCAGTACTTC. Protein sequence: CASSLPGPDQETQYF.

Many counts were recorded for this clonotype. J is TRBJ1-1 and V is TRBV27, with D tentatively TRBD1 (6 bases). The CDR3 is made up of 18 amino acids. V dropped 2 bases and J dropped 10 bases, with 29 bases sitting between them. Per germline, CDR1 MNHEY and CDR2 SMNVEV (reference sequence). CDR3 DNA sequence: TGTGCCAGCAGTTTAAAGGCGAGTTGGGGGAACAGGGCCCAAGCAGCTTTCTTT. Translation: CASSLKASWGNRAQAAFF.

This chain connects TRBV19 to TRBJ1-4; the D is unclear. CDR3 length equals 15 residues. The V end lost 7 bases, the J end lost 3 bases, and 15 bases lay between the germline ends. CDR1 is LNHDA, CDR2 SQIVND, per germline (reference sequence). CDR3 in amino acids: CASNNFPEANEKLFF. The CDR3, as DNA: TGTGCCAGTAATAATTTCCCCGAAGCTAATGAAAAACTGTTTTTT.

This clonotype was seen only a few times. V and J are TRBV5-5 and TRBJ1-6, with D tentatively TRBD1 (5 bases). The CDR3 runs to 17 residues. With 4 bases removed from V and 9 bases from J, the gap between germline ends came to 23 bases. Per germline, CDR1 SGHKS and CDR2 YYEKEE (reference sequence). The CDR3 loop reads CASSPGGALVGTSPLHF. As DNA, the CDR3 is TGTGCCAGCAGCCCCGGAGGGGCGCTGGTAGGTACTTCACCCCTCCACTTT.

This CDR3 is CASSVQGGSTEAFF. DNA for the CDR3: TGCGCCAGCAGTGTACAGGGGGGAAGCACTGAAGCTTTCTTT. The gene calls are TRBV4-1 and TRBJ1-1, with 8 nucleotides matching TRBD1. Germline assignment: CDR1 MGHRA and CDR2 YSYEKL. V lost 6 bases and J lost 4; bases outside the gene matches: 7. The CDR3 is 14 amino acids.

This chain uses TRBV5-4 with TRBJ2-3, with 16 bases identical to TRBD2. The J segment lost 4 bases and the V segment lost 4 bases, leaving 9 bases of the junction unmatched. There are 18 residues in the CDR3. In germline, CDR1 is SGHNT, CDR2 YYREEE (reference sequence). CDR3 nucleotides: TGTGCCAGCAGCCCCGGGACTAGCGGGGGGGCCATATCAGATACGCAGTATTTT. Residues: CASSPGTSGGAISDTQYF.

The chain links TRBV20-1 to TRBJ2-2, with D possibly TRBD1 on 6 matching bases. CDR1 and CDR2 (germline): DFQATT, SNEGSKA (reference sequence). The CDR3 consists of 16 residues. The V end lost 5 bases, the J end lost 1 base, and 17 bases lay between the germline ends. The CDR3 DNA is TGCAGTGCTGAAGGGGTTGGGACAAAGAACACCGGGGAGCTGTTTTTT. Translated, it gives CSAEGVGTKNTGELFF.

V and J are TRBV5-1 and TRBJ1-1, with TRBD1 as a possible D gene (5 bases). CDR1 is SGHRS and CDR2 is YFSETQ in the germline V gene. The CDR3 consists of 16 residues. Deletions cut 0 bases from V and 4 bases from J, with 16 bases between. The CDR3, as DNA: TGCGCCAGCAGCTTGGCCCTTTTGGGGCCGGGCACTGAAGCTTTCTTT. Its protein is CASSLALLGPGTEAFF.

This clonotype was observed at least ten times. The V gene is TRBV4-1, the J gene TRBJ2-5; D remains ambiguous. The V end was cut by 0 bases, the J end by 5 bases, with 16 bases between. The CDR3 extends over 16 amino acids. Germline lookup yields CDR1 MGHRA and CDR2 YSYEKL. CDR3 bases: TGCGCCAGCAGCCAAGAGTTAAGGGCCCCGCGTGAGACCCAGTACTTC. It is translated as CASSQELRAPRETQYF.

The J gene is TRBJ1-5, the V gene TRBV7-2, with TRBD1 matching over 7 bases. The germline V gene has CDR1 SGHTA and CDR2 FQGNSA. V shed 8 bases and J 0 bases; nucleotides not matched to a gene: 7. The CDR3 extends over 15 amino acids. CDR3 sequence (DNA): TGTGCCAGCGGCGCAGGGGGATATAGCAATCAGCCCCAGCATTTT. Translated, it gives CASGAGGYSNQPQHF. The full variable domain, with the rest looked up from reference TRBV7-2 and TRBJ1-5, is GAGVSQSPSNKVTEKGKDVELRCDPISGHTALYWYRQSLGQGLEFLIYFQGNSAPDKSGLPSDRFSAERTGGSVSTLTIQRTQQEDSAVYLCASGAGGYSNQPQHFGDGTRLSIL.

This chain joins TRBV5-1 and TRBJ2-1; 10 nucleotides agree with TRBD2. CDR3 length: 16 residues. Germline V gene sequence: CDR1 SGHRS, CDR2 YFSETQ. J gave up 6 bases and V 4 bases, and 10 bases lay outside the gene matches. The CDR3: CASSKSSGGAGNEQFF. The CDR3 DNA is TGCGCCAGCAGCAAATCAAGCGGGGGGGCGGGCAATGAGCAGTTCTTC.

This clonotype came up many times. The CDR3 nucleotides read TGCGCCAGCTCAAGACAGGTCGACTACAATGAGCAGTTCTTC. It is translated as CASSRQVDYNEQFF. The V and J genes are TRBV23-1 and TRBJ2-1, with D possibly being TRBD1 (6 bases). TRBV23-1 is an open reading frame, and its role is uncertain. The CDR3 contains 14 residues. V lost 8 bases and J 3 bases, leaving 14 bases between the germline ends.

This clonotype was seen only a few times. The CDR3 sequence: CSARQGGVTQYF. As DNA, the CDR3 is TGCAGTGCTAGACAAGGGGGGGTGACGCAGTATTTT. J is TRBJ2-3 and V is TRBV20-1; TRBD2 might be the D (7 bases). The CDR3 loop spans 12 amino acids. Between the trimmed V and J ends, which lost 2 bases and 9 bases, there was a span of 12 bases. Germline-derived CDR1 and CDR2 are DFQATT and SNEGSKA (reference sequence).

This clonotype was counted between two and nine times. The V gene is TRBV5-5, the J gene TRBJ1-5; D gene ambiguous. Germline assignment: CDR1 SGHKS and CDR2 YYEKEE (reference sequence). The CDR3 is 15 residues long. Between the trimmed V and J ends, which lost 1 base and 0 bases, there was a span of 8 bases. The CDR3, as DNA: TGTGCCAGCAGCTTGCGGATAGATAGCAATCAGCCCCAGCATTTT. It specifies CASSLRIDSNQPQHF.

The chain is built from TRBV7-9 and TRBJ1-2, with unresolved D. Germline lookup yields CDR1 SEHNR and CDR2 FQNEAQ (reference sequence). The CDR3 sequence is 13 residues long. V lost 4 bases, J lost 3 bases, and 9 bases lay in between. CDR3 residues: CASSSIRDYGYTF. Here the CDR3 DNA reads TGTGCCAGCAGCTCTATCCGGGACTATGGCTACACCTTC.